These 30 T cell receptor beta chains were all obtained from the same sample, sequenced in a study of T-cell memory formation after mild COVID-19. TCRdb re-derived calls from the 5' RACE reads in MiXCR, one entry per CDR3 protein. The sample holds roughly 350,000 distinct CDR3 sequences, around 30% seen once. What was sequenced was PBMCs or a T cell subset sorted from them (not recorded which). These receptors were taken from an adult woman who had mild COVID-19 (a few samples of this study predate the infection). Cell type and time point are not known.

This sequence joins TRBV7-9 and TRBJ2-5; tentative D call: TRBD1 (5 bases). V was shortened by 7 bases and J by 4 bases, with 19 bases between the two germline ends. This CDR3 has 15 amino acids. In germline, CDR1 is SEHNR, CDR2 FQNEAQ (reference sequence). CDR3 residues: CASTKLGQDAETQYF. DNA for the CDR3: TGTGCCAGCACCAAATTGGGGCAGGACGCAGAGACCCAGTACTTC. The full variable domain, its missing parts supplied by reference TRBV7-9 and TRBJ2-5, is DTGVSQNPRHKITKRGQNVTFRCDPISEHNRLYWYRQTLGQGPEFLTYFQNEAQLEKSRLLSDRFSAERPKGSFSTLEIQRTEQGDSAMYLCASTKLGQDAETQYFGPGTRLLVL.

This clonotype was seen repeatedly, ten times or more. V is TRBV4-3 and J is TRBJ2-1; TRBD2 aligns across 11 bases. V dropped 0 bases and J dropped 6; count of bases not matched to a gene: 7. This CDR3 region has 17 residues. The germline V gene encodes CDR1 LGHNA and CDR2 YSLEER. This CDR3 is CASSQDRLAGGGNEQFF. CDR3 DNA: TGCGCCAGCAGCCAAGATCGATTAGCGGGAGGGGGCAATGAGCAGTTCTTC.

A few counts support this clonotype. The chain carries TRBV5-6 and TRBJ2-6; D remains unclear. The length of the CDR3 is 17 residues. Trimming removed 6 bases at V and 0 bases at J, with 16 bases between. Germline V gene data show CDR1 as SGHDT and CDR2 as YYEEEE. Here the CDR3 DNA reads TGTGCCAGCACTTCAATCCCACAGAGCTCTGGGGCCAACGTCCTGACTTTC. This translates into CASTSIPQSSGANVLTF.

This clonotype was counted only a few times. The CDR3 DNA follows: TGCAGTGCTAGAAAACAGGTCTACTCCTACAATGAGCAGTTCTTC. Amino acids: CSARKQVYSYNEQFF. The V and J genes are TRBV20-1 and TRBJ2-1, with a possible D match to TRBD1 (5 bases). CDR1 is DFQATT, CDR2 SNEGSKA, per germline (reference sequence). This CDR3 contains 15 residues. Trimming cost V 2 bases and J 0 bases, with 11 bases left between them.

This clonotype was observed many times. The gene calls are TRBV7-9 and TRBJ2-7; the D is unclear. The CDR3 has 11 residues. The ends were cut back, 5 bases at V and 1 base at J, with 3 bases in the middle. The V gene's germline CDR1 is SEHNR and CDR2 FQNEAQ (reference sequence). Written as DNA, the CDR3 is TGTGCCAGCAGCATTTCCTACGAGCAGTACTTC. Amino acid sequence: CASSISYEQYF.

This clonotype has a handful of counts. The rearrangement links TRBV29-1 to TRBJ2-1; D is possibly TRBD1 or TRBD2 (5 bases each). This CDR3 is built from 16 residues. Deletions cut 3 bases from V and 1 base from J, with 16 bases between. Germline CDR1 and CDR2: SQVTM and ANQGSEA. CDR3 DNA: TGCAGCGTTGACCTCCGAGCAGGGAGATCCTACAATGAGCAGTTCTTC. Translated, it gives CSVDLRAGRSYNEQFF.

J is TRBJ2-1 and V is TRBV16; the match to TRBD2 covers 11 bases. Germline CDR1 reads KGHSY; CDR2 reads FQNENV. The V segment lost 3 bases and the J segment 6 bases; nucleotides outside the gene matches: 1. CDR3 size: 14 residues. The CDR3 DNA reads TGTGCCAGCAGCCAGACTAGCGGGACCAATGAGCAGTTCTTC. Translated: CASSQTSGTNEQFF.

This clonotype was recorded a few times. The V call is TRBV9, the J call TRBJ2-3; D may be TRBD2 (6 bases). The CDR3 is 15 amino acids. Germline CDR1 SGDLS, CDR2 YYNGEE. V shed 4 bases and J shed 1 base, with 13 bases lying between them. In DNA, the CDR3 is TGTGCCAGCAGCCCCGAAGGGGAGGGCACAGATACGCAGTATTTT. Translated, it gives CASSPEGEGTDTQYF.

There are a few counts of this clonotype. V is TRBV12-3 or TRBV12-4 and J is TRBJ2-2; D tentatively fits TRBD1 or TRBD2 (5 bases each). Trimming shortened V by 5 bases and J by 0 bases, and 10 bases separated the two germline ends. The CDR3 loop spans 15 amino acids. The CDR3 DNA reads as TGTGCCAGCAGTAAGGGACGTACGAACACCGGGGAGCTGTTTTTT. Its translation is CASSKGRTNTGELFF.

This clonotype was counted between two and nine times. The chain recombines TRBV12-3 or TRBV12-4 with TRBJ2-5; TRBD2 matches at 9 bases. There are 13 residues in the CDR3. The trim removed 6 bases at V and 3 bases at J, leaving 2 bases unmatched. CDR3 region: CASRRLAEETQYF. CDR3 DNA sequence: TGTGCCAGCAGACGACTAGCGGAAGAGACCCAGTACTTC.

The gene calls are TRBV4-3 and TRBJ1-5; D not resolved. The CDR3 consists of 15 residues. V was pared by 4 bases and J by 2 bases, with 12 bases between. Germline assignment: CDR1 LGHNA and CDR2 YSLEER. CDR3 DNA: TGCGCCAGCAGCCCGTGGACGGATGGCAATCAGCCCCAGCATTTT. This translates into CASSPWTDGNQPQHF.

The V call is TRBV12-3 or TRBV12-4, the J call TRBJ1-6; unclear D gene. The CDR3 length is 13 residues. Trimming stripped 6 bases from V and 7 bases from J, with 10 bases between. In DNA, the CDR3 is TGTGCCAGCAGCGAATCCCCCAATTCACCCCTCCACTTT. Amino acids: CASSESPNSPLHF.

The gene calls are TRBV2 and TRBJ1-1, with D uncertain. Germline CDR1 is SNHLY and CDR2 is FYNNEI. The length of the CDR3 is 13 residues. Trimming shortened V by 7 bases and J by 1 base, and 10 bases separated the two germline ends. The CDR3 sequence is CASTRAENTEAFF. For the CDR3, the DNA is TGTGCCAGCACTCGGGCGGAGAACACTGAAGCTTTCTTT.

V usage is TRBV5-5 and J usage is TRBJ2-7; D gene unclear. Trimming pared 0 bases from V and 0 bases from J, leaving 7 bases between. The germline V gene encodes CDR1 SGHKS and CDR2 YYEKEE (reference sequence). The CDR3 runs to 14 residues. CDR3 residues: CASSLVRDSYEQYF. The CDR3 DNA follows: TGTGCCAGCAGCTTGGTTAGGGACTCCTACGAGCAGTACTTC.

The chain has TRBV20-1 and TRBJ2-5; D is perhaps TRBD1 or TRBD2 (5 bases each). Germline assignment: CDR1 DFQATT and CDR2 SNEGSKA (reference sequence). The CDR3 has 14 amino acids. The ends were cut back, 3 bases at V and 4 bases at J, with 15 bases in the middle. CDR3 nucleotide sequence: TGCAGTGCTAGTCGGCAGGGACCCAGAGAGACCCAGTACTTC. This codes for CSASRQGPRETQYF.

The chain uses TRBV2 and TRBJ2-1; a possible D gene is TRBD2 (6 bases). This CDR3 contains 15 residues. Germline V lookup: CDR1 SNHLY, CDR2 FYNNEI. With 6 bases removed from V and 8 bases from J, the gap between germline ends came to 20 bases. In nucleotides, the CDR3 is TGTGCCAGCAGACTATGGTCCGGGAGCGGTGATGAGCAGTTCTTC. It yields the protein CASRLWSGSGDEQFF.

V is TRBV6-6 and J is TRBJ1-4; no clear D gene. The CDR3 consists of 13 residues. Germline V gene sequence: CDR1 MNHNY, CDR2 SVGAGI (reference sequence). V was cut by 5 bases and J by 5 bases, with 9 bases left in between. This chain's CDR3 is CASSPGVNEKLFF. CDR3 nucleotides: TGTGCCAGCAGTCCAGGTGTGAATGAAAAACTGTTTTTT.

This clonotype appeared a few times. The V gene is TRBV7-7, the J gene TRBJ2-7, with 8 bases fitting TRBD2. From germline, CDR1 is SSHAT and CDR2 FNYEAQ (reference sequence). The junction had 14 bases not matched to a gene; V was cut back by 5 bases and J by 5 bases. There are 16 residues in the CDR3. The CDR3 DNA sequence: TGTGCCAGCAGCCCCCTTGGCGGGGGGCTCCCCCACGAGCAGTACTTC. Translated, it gives CASSPLGGGLPHEQYF.

This clonotype was detected a few times. This chain joins TRBV12-3 or TRBV12-4 and TRBJ1-1, with D hard to call. The germline V and J ends were trimmed by 3 bases and 11 bases, with 13 bases remaining between them. The CDR3 is made up of 12 amino acids. This chain's CDR3 is CASSFGKGMAFF. The CDR3 DNA sequence: TGTGCCAGCAGTTTCGGTAAAGGGATGGCTTTCTTT.

Only a few counts were recorded for this clonotype. The V gene is TRBV29-1, the J gene TRBJ1-1; no clear D. The germline V gene encodes CDR1 SQVTM and CDR2 ANQGSEA. Trimming shortened V by 0 bases and J by 0 bases, and 11 bases separated the two germline ends. CDR3 size: 15 residues. The CDR3 DNA is TGCAGCGTTGAAGAGTCAGGTACCATGAACACTGAAGCTTTCTTT. Protein sequence: CSVEESGTMNTEAFF. Full variable domain (missing parts from reference TRBV29-1 and TRBJ1-1): SAVISQKPSRDICQRGTSLTIQCQVDSQVTMMFWYRQQPGQSLTLIATANQGSEATYESGFVIDKFPISRPNLTFSTLTVSNMSPEDSSIYLCSVEESGTMNTEAFFGQGTRLTVV.

The CDR3 protein is CASSYLQGNSPLHF. CDR3 DNA: TGTGCCAGCAGTTACCTACAGGGTAATTCACCCCTCCACTTT. The chain links TRBV6-6 to TRBJ1-6; D might be TRBD1 (6 bases). The CDR3 sequence is 14 residues long. CDR1 and CDR2 from the germline V gene are MNHNY and SVGAGI (reference sequence). Deletions cut 2 bases from V and 6 bases from J, with 8 bases between.

This clonotype was counted a few times. V usage is TRBV12-3 or TRBV12-4 and J usage is TRBJ2-1; D remains unclear. This CDR3 spans 16 amino acids. The V end lost 5 bases, the J end lost 0 bases, and 14 bases lay between the germline ends. The CDR3 DNA sequence: TGTGCCAGCAGTCCCTCTATTACGAGCTCCTACAATGAGCAGTTCTTC. It specifies CASSPSITSSYNEQFF.

Regarding this clonotype: A read error may produce the germline difference seen at one junction end. The chain combines TRBV7-7 with TRBJ2-5, with 8 bases matching TRBD1. CDR1 is SSHAT and CDR2 is FNYEAQ in the germline V gene (reference sequence). This CDR3 comprises 15 residues. The CDR3 DNA reads as TGTGCTAGCAGCTTGAATCAGGGGGCGCGTGAGACCCAGTACTTC. This codes for CASSLNQGARETQYF. Full variable domain (outside the CDR3, taken from reference TRBV7-7 and TRBJ2-5): GAGVSQSPRYKVTKRGQDVTLRCDPISSHATLYWYQQALGQGPEFLTYFNYEAQPDKSGLPSDRFSAERPEGSISTLTIQRTEQRDSAMYRCASSLNQGARETQYFGPGTRLLVL.

This clonotype was seen more than once but under ten times. The gene calls are TRBV5-1 and TRBJ1-1; D is unclear. Germline-derived CDR1 and CDR2 are SGHRS and YFSETQ. The V gene lost 0 bases and the J gene lost 1 base, with 7 bases spanning the gap. CDR3 size: 14 residues. The CDR3 nucleotides are TGCGCCAGCAGCTTGGCGGTACCGAACACTGAAGCTTTCTTT. This gives the protein CASSLAVPNTEAFF.

V and J are TRBV5-6 and TRBJ1-4; the match to TRBD1 covers 7 bases. The CDR3 runs to 14 residues. The germline gives CDR1 SGHDT, CDR2 YYEEEE. V shed 4 bases, J shed 4 bases, and the junction held 4 bases outside the gene matches. The chain's CDR3 is CASSVRGGNEKLFF. The CDR3 DNA is TGTGCCAGCAGCGTCAGGGGGGGTAATGAAAAACTGTTTTTT.

This clonotype was observed a few times. The chain is built from TRBV30 and TRBJ2-5; D gene uncertain. This CDR3 contains 11 residues. Germline values: CDR1 GTSNPN, CDR2 SVGIG (reference sequence). With 0 bases removed from V and 5 bases from J, the gap between germline ends came to 4 bases. CDR3 nucleotide sequence: TGTGCCTGGAGTGTACCGGAGACCCAGTACTTC. Encoded protein: CAWSVPETQYF.

This clonotype was counted ten times or more. The rearrangement joins TRBV14 to TRBJ2-5; 9 bases map to TRBD1. V dropped 4 bases and J dropped 5; count of bases not matched to a gene: 5. The germline V gene encodes CDR1 SGHDN and CDR2 FVKESK. The CDR3 runs 14 residues. CDR3 DNA: TGTGCCAGCAGCCGAAACAGGGGGCAGGAGACCCAGTACTTC. Its protein is CASSRNRGQETQYF.

This clonotype was observed a handful of times. The chain employs TRBV29-1 and TRBJ2-1, with 7 nucleotides matching TRBD1. CDR1 is SQVTM and CDR2 is ANQGSEA in the germline V gene. The CDR3 runs to 13 residues. The junction had 7 bases not matched to a gene; V was cut back by 5 bases and J by 6 bases. The CDR3, as DNA: TGCAGCGTTCGCCTTACAGGGGTCAATGAGCAGTTCTTC. This encodes CSVRLTGVNEQFF.

The chain has TRBV12-3 or TRBV12-4 and TRBJ1-2; no reliable D call. This CDR3 contains 13 residues. The V end lost 6 bases, the J end lost 4 bases, and 12 bases lay between the germline ends. The CDR3: CASSPNSVYGYTF. CDR3 coding DNA: TGTGCCAGCAGCCCAAATAGTGTCTATGGCTACACCTTC.

This chain uses TRBV5-1 with TRBJ2-7; weak D call: TRBD2 (5 bases). The CDR3 consists of 14 residues. Between the trimmed V and J ends, which lost 6 bases and 6 bases, there was a span of 19 bases. CDR1 SGHRS and CDR2 YFSETQ come from the germline V gene. The CDR3 protein is CASNRVPGVGEQYF. The CDR3 DNA reads TGCGCCAGCAATCGTGTTCCCGGGGTGGGCGAGCAGTACTTC.